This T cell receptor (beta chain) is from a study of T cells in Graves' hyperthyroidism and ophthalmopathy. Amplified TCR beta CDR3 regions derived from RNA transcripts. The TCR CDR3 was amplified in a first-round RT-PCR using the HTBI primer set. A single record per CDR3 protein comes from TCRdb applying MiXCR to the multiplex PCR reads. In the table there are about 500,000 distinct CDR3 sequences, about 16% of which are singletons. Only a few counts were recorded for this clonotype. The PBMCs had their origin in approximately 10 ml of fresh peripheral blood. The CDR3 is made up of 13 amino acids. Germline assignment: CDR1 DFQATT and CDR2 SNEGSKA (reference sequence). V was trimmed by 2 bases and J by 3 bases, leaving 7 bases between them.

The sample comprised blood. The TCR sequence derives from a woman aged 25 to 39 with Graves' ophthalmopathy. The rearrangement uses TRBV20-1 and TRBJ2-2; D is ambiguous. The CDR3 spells CSARKADTGELFF. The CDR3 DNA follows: TGCAGTGCTAGAAAGGCAGACACCGGGGAGCTGTTTTTT.